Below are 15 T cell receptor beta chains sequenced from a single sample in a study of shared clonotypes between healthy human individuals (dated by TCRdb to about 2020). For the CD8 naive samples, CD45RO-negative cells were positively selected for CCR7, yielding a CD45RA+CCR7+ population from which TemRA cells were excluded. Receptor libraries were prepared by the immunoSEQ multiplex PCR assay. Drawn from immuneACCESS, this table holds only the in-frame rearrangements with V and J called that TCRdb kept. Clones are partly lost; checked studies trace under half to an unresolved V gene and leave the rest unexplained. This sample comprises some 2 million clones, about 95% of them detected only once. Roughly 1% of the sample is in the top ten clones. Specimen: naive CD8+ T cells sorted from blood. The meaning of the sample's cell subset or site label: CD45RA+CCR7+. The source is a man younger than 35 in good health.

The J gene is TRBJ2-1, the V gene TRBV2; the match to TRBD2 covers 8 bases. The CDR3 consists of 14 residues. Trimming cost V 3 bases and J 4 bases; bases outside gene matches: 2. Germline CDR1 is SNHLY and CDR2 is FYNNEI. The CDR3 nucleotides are TGTGCCAGCAGTGACGGGGGGGCTTACAATGAGCAGTTCTTC. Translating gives CASSDGGAYNEQFF.

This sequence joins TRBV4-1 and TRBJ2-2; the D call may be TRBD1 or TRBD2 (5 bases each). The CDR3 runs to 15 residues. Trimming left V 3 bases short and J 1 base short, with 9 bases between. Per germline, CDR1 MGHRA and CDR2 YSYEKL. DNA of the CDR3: TGCGCCAGCAGCCATGAGGGGCTGAACACCGGGGAGCTGTTTTTT. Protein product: CASSHEGLNTGELFF.

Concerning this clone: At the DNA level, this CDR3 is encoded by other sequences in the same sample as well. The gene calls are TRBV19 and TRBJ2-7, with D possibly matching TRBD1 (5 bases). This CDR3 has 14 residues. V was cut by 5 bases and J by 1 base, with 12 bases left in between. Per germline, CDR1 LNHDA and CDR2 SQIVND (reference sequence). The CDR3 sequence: CASSFRVLSYEQYF. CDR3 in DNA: TGTGCCAGTAGTTTCAGGGTCTTATCCTACGAGCAGTACTTC.

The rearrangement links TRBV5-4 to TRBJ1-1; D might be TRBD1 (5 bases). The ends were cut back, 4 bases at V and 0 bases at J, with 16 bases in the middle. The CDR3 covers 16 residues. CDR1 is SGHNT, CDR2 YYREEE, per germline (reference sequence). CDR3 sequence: CASSIAGYSMNTEAFF. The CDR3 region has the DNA TGTGCCAGCAGCATCGCAGGGTATTCAATGAACACTGAAGCTTTCTTT.

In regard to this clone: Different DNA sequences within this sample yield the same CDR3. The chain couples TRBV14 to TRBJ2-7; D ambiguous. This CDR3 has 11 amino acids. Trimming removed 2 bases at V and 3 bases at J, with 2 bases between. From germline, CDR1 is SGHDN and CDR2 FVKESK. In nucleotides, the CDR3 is TGTGCCAGCAGCCAATTCTACGAGCAGTACTTC. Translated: CASSQFYEQYF.

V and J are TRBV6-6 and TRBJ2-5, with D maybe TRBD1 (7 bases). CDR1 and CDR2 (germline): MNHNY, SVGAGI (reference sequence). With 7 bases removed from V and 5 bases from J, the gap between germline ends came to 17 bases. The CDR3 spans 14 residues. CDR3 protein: CASISDREEETQYF. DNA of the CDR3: TGTGCCAGCATTTCCGACAGGGAGGAGGAGACCCAGTACTTC.

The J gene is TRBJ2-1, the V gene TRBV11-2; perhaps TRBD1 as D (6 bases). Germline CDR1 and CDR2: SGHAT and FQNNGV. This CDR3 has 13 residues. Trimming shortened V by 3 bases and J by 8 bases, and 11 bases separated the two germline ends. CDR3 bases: TGTGCCAGCAGCTTTAGCAGGGGAGATGAGCAGTTCTTC. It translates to CASSFSRGDEQFF.

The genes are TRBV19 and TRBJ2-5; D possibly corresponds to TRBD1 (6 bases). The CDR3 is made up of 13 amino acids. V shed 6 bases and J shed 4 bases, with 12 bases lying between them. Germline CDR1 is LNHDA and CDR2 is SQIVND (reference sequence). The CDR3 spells CASSNWGPETQYF. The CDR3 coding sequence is TGTGCCAGTAGCAACTGGGGGCCAGAGACCCAGTACTTC.

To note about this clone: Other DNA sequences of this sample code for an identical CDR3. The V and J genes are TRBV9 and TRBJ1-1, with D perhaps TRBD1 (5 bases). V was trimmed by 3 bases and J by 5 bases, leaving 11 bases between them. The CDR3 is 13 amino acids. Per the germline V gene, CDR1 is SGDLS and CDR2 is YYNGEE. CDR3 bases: TGTGCCAGCAGCGCAGGGACGGGAACTGAAGCTTTCTTT. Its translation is CASSAGTGTEAFF.

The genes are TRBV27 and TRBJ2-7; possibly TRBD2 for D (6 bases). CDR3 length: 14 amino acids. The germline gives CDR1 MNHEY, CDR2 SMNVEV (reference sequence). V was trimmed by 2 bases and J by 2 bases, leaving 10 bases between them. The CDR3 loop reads CASSLKGLPYEQYF. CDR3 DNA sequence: TGTGCCAGCAGTTTAAAGGGACTGCCCTACGAGCAGTACTTC.

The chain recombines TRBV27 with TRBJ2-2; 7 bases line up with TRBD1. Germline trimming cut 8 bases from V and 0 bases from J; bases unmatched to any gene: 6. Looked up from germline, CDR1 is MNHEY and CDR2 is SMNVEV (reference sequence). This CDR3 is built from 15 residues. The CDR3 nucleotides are TGTGCCAGCGGACAGGTACTCGCGAACACCGGGGAGCTGTTTTTT. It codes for CASGQVLANTGELFF.

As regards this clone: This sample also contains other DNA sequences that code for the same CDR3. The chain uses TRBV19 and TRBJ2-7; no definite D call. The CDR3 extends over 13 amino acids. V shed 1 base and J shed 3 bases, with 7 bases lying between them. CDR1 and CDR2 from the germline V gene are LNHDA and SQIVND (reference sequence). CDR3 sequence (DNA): TGTGCCAGTAGTATAGGCCTGGGCTACGAGCAGTACTTC. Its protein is CASSIGLGYEQYF.

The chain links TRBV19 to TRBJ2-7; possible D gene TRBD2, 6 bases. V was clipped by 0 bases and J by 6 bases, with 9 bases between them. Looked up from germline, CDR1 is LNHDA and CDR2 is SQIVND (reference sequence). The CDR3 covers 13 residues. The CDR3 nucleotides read TGTGCCAGTAGTATAGACACGGAGGGCGAGCAGTACTTC. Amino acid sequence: CASSIDTEGEQYF. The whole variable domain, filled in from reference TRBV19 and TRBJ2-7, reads DGGITQSPKYLFRKEGQNVTLSCEQNLNHDAMYWYRQDPGQGLRLIYYSQIVNDFQKGDIAEGYSVSREKKESFPLTVTSAQKNPTAFYLCASSIDTEGEQYFGPGTRLTVT.

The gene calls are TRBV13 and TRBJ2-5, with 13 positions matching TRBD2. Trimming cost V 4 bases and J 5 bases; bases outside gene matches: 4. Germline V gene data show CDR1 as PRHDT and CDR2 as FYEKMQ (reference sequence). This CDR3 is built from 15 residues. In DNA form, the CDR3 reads TGTGCCAGCAGCTGGACTAGCGGGAGCGTGGAGACCCAGTACTTC. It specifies CASSWTSGSVETQYF.

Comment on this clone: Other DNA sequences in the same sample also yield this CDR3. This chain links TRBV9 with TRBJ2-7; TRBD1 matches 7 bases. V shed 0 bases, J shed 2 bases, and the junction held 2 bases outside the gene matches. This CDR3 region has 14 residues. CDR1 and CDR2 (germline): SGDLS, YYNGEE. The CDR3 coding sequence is TGTGCCAGCAGCGTAGAAGGGGGCGCCTACGAGCAGTACTTC. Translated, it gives CASSVEGGAYEQYF.